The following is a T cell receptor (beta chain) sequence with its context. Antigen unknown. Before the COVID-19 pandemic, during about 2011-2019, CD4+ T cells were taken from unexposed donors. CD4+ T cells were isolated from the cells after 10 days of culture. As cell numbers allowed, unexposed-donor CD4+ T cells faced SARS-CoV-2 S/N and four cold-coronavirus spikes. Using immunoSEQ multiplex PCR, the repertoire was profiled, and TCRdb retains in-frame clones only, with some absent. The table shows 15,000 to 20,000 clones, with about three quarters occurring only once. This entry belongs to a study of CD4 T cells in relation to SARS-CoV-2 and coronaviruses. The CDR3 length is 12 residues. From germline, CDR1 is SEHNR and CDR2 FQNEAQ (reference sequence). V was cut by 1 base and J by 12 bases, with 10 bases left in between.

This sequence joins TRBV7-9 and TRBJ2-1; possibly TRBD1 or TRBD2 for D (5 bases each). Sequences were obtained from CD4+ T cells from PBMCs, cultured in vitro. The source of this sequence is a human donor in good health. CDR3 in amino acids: CASSLDGTGQFF. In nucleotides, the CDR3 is TGTGCCAGCAGCTTAGATGGGACGGGGCAGTTCTTC.